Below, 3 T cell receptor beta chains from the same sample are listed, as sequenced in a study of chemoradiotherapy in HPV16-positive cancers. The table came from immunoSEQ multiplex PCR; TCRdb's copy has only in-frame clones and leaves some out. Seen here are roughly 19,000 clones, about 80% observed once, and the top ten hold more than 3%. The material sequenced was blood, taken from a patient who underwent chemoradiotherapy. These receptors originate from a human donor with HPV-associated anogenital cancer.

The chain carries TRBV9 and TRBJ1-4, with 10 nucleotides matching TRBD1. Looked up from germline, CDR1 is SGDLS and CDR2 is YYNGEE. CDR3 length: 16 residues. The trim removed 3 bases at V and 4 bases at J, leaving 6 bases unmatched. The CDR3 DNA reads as TGTGCCAGCAGCGGACGGGGGACAGGGGATAATGAAAAACTGTTTTTT. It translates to CASSGRGTGDNEKLFF. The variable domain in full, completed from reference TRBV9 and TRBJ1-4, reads DSGVTQTPKHLITATGQRVTLRCSPRSGDLSVYWYQQSLDQGLQFLIQYYNGEERAKGNILERFSAQQFPDLHSELNLSSLELGDSALYFCASSGRGTGDNEKLFFGSGTQLSVL.

The CDR3 sequence is CASSLSGGYSEAFF. CDR3 bases: TGTGCCAGCAGCTTATCGGGTGGTTATTCTGAAGCTTTCTTT. V gene TRBV5-4 combines with J gene TRBJ1-1; D not resolved. The V and J ends lost 2 bases and 6 bases respectively, with 14 bases between them. The germline V gene encodes CDR1 SGHNT and CDR2 YYREEE (reference sequence). The CDR3 has 14 amino acids.

In DNA form, the CDR3 reads TGTGCCAGCAGCCATCCCCGGGGGGCGGATGGCTACACCTTC. Its translation is CASSHPRGADGYTF. The chain employs TRBV11-1 and TRBJ1-2; tentatively, D is TRBD1 (6 bases). The germline V and J ends were trimmed by 5 bases and 6 bases, with 16 bases remaining between them. This CDR3 is built from 14 residues. Germline assignment: CDR1 SGHAT and CDR2 FQDESV (reference sequence).